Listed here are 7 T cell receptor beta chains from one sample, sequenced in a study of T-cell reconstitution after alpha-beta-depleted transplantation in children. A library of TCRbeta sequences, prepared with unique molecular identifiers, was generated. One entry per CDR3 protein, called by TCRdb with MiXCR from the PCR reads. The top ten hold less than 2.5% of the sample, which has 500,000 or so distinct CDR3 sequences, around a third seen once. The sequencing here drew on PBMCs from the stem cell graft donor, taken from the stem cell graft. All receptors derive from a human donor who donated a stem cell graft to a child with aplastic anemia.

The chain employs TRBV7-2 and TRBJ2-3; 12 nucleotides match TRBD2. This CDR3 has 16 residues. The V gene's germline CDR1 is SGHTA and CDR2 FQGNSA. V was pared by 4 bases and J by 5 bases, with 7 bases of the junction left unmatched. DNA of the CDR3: TGTGCCAGCAGCTCCAGGACTAGCGGGACAAGAGATACGCAGTATTTT. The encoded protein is CASSSRTSGTRDTQYF.

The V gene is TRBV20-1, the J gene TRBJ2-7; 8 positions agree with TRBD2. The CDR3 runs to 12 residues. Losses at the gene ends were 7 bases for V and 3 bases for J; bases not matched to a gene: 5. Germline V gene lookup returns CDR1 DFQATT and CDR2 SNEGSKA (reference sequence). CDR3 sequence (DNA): TGCAGTGTGGCGGGAGGAGACTACGAGCAGTACTTC. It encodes CSVAGGDYEQYF.

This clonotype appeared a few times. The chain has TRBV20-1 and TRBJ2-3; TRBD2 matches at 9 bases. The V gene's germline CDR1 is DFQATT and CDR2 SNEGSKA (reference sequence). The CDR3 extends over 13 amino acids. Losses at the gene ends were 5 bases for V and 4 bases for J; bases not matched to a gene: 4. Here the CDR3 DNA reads TGCAGTGCTGGGACTAGCCAGCCAGATACGCAGTATTTT. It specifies CSAGTSQPDTQYF.

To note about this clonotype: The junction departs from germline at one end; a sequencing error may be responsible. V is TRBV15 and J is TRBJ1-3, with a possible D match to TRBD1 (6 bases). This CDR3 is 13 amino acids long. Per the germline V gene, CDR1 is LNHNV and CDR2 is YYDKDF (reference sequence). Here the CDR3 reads CATGRGSGNTIYF. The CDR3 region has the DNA TGTGCCACCGGCAGGGGCAGTGGAAACACCATATATTTT.

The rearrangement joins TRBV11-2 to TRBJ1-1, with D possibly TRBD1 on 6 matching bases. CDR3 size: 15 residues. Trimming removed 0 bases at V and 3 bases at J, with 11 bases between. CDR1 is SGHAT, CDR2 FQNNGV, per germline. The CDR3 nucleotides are TGTGCCAGCAGCTTAGAAGTGGCAGGGGACACTGAAGCTTTCTTT. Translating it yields CASSLEVAGDTEAFF. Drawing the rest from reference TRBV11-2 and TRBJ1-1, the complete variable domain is EAGVAQSPRYKIIEKRQSVAFWCNPISGHATLYWYQQILGQGPKLLIQFQNNGVVDDSQLPKDRFSAERLKGVDSTLKIQPAKLEDSAVYLCASSLEVAGDTEAFFGQGTRLTVV.

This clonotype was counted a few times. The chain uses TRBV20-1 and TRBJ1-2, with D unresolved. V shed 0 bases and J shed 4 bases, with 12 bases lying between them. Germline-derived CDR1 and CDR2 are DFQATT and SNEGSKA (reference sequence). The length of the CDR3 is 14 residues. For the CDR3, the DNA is TGCAGTGCTAGAGACTCTGAGTCGATCTATGGCTACACCTTC. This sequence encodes CSARDSESIYGYTF.

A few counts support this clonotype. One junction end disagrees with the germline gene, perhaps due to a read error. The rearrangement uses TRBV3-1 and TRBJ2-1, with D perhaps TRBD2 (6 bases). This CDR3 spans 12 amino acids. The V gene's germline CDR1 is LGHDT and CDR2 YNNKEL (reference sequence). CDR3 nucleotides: TGTGCCAGCAGCCAAGTGTCAGCGGGTCCCTACTTC. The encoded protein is CASSQVSAGPYF.